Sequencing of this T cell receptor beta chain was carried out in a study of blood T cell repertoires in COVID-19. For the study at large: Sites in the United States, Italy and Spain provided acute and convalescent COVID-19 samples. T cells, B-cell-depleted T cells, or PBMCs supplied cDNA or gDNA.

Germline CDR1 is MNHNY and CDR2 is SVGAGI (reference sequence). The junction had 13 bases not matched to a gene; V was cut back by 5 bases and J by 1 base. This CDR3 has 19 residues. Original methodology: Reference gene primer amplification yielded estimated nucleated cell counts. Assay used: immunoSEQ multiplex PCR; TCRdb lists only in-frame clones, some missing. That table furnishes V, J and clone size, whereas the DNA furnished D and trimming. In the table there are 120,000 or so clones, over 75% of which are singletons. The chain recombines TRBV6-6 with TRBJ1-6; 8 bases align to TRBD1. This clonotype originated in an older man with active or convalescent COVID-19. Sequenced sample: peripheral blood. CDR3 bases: TGTGCCAGCAGTCCGTACCTTGGACAGGGTGGGTCCTATAATTCACCCCTCCACTTT. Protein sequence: CASSPYLGQGGSYNSPLHF.